These 18 T cell receptor beta chains share one sample of origin, sequenced in a study of vaccination and CD4 T cells after COVID-19. Treatment denoted: approximately nine-day PBMC culture with coronavirus spike peptide pools or control peptides (ViraFEST assay). Cultured CD4+ T cell DNA was sequenced using the Oncomine TCR Beta short-read assay. A single record per CDR3 protein comes from TCRdb applying MiXCR to the PCR reads. Here the sample spans around 13,000 distinct CDR3 sequences, around a quarter being singletons. No antigen has been identified for these receptors. What was sequenced was CD4+ T cells from blood, cultured in vitro. The receptors stem from a human donor who had recovered from COVID-19.

A few counts support this clonotype. The DNA for the CDR3 is TGTGCCAGCACCCTCCTAGCGGGGGGCAGCACAGATACGCAGTATTTT. Amino acids: CASTLLAGGSTDTQYF. V gene TRBV2 combines with J gene TRBJ2-3, with 11 positions matching TRBD2. The CDR3 extends over 16 amino acids. CDR1 and CDR2 from the germline V gene are SNHLY and FYNNEI. V lost 7 bases to trimming and J lost 0 bases; unmatched junction nucleotides: 6.

The V and J genes are TRBV5-6 and TRBJ2-7; no clear D gene. Trimming removed 4 bases at V and 2 bases at J, with 13 bases between. The CDR3 consists of 14 residues. The germline gives CDR1 SGHDT, CDR2 YYEEEE. The CDR3 nucleotides are TGTGCCAGCAGCCCCTTAGGATTTCCCTACGAGCAGTACTTC. Residues: CASSPLGFPYEQYF.

This clonotype came up a few times. This chain joins TRBV2 and TRBJ1-1, with D possibly TRBD1 on 6 matching bases. Germline V gene sequence: CDR1 SNHLY, CDR2 FYNNEI. The CDR3 has 13 residues. The V gene lost 10 bases and the J gene lost 1 base, with 13 bases spanning the gap. The CDR3 spells CATTTGPNTEAFF. In nucleotides, the CDR3 is TGTGCCACCACGACAGGACCGAACACTGAAGCTTTCTTT.

The chain combines TRBV6-5 with TRBJ2-7; 9 nucleotides align to TRBD1. CDR3 length: 16 residues. The junction had 7 bases not matched to a gene; V was cut back by 4 bases and J by 0 bases. Germline CDR1 MNHEY, CDR2 SVGAGI. The CDR3 sequence is CASSSADRGASYEQYF. The CDR3 DNA reads as TGTGCCAGCAGTTCGGCTGACAGGGGGGCCTCCTACGAGCAGTACTTC.

CDR3 protein: CASSFKGQPNYGYTF. The DNA of the CDR3 is TGCGCCAGCAGCTTCAAAGGACAGCCCAACTATGGCTACACCTTC. The J gene is TRBJ1-2, the V gene TRBV5-1, with D tentatively TRBD1 (6 bases). The CDR3 sequence is 15 residues long. Per the germline V gene, CDR1 is SGHRS and CDR2 is YFSETQ. Trimming left V 2 bases short and J 2 bases short, with 13 bases between.

The chain couples TRBV18 to TRBJ1-6, with 7 bases fitting TRBD1. The V segment lost 3 bases and the J segment 9 bases; nucleotides outside the gene matches: 8. This CDR3 is 15 amino acids long. Germline values: CDR1 KGHSH, CDR2 LQKENI. CDR3 bases: TGTGCCAGCTCACCCTCGACAGGGTTGGCTTCACCCCTCCACTTT. This sequence encodes CASSPSTGLASPLHF. The full variable domain, rest sourced from reference TRBV18 and TRBJ1-6, is NAGVMQNPRHLVRRRGQEARLRCSPMKGHSHVYWYRQLPEEGLKFMVYLQKENIIDESGMPKERFSAEFPKEGPSILRIQQVVRGDSAAYFCASSPSTGLASPLHFGNGTRLTVT.

As regards this clonotype: Mismatch with germline at one junction end may stem from a read error. The chain uses TRBV6-5 and TRBJ2-6, with D perhaps TRBD2 (5 bases). The germline V gene has CDR1 MNHEY and CDR2 SVGAGI. The CDR3 contains 18 residues. The DNA for the CDR3 is TGTGCCAGCAGTGACTCGGTAGCGACAAACTCTGGGGCCAACGTCCTGACTTTC. Translating it yields CASSDSVATNSGANVLTF.

The rearrangement joins TRBV6-2 or TRBV6-3 to TRBJ2-4; D is undetermined. The CDR3 sequence is 17 residues long. V lost 5 bases and J lost 0, with 17 bases in between. Per germline, CDR1 MNHEY and CDR2 SVGEGT. The CDR3 DNA sequence: TGTGCCAGCAGTCCCTCCCCCGGACGGCTAGCCAAAAACATTCAGTACTTC. Its translation is CASSPSPGRLAKNIQYF.

In this sample, this clonotype turned up a few times. This rearrangement joins TRBV12-3 or TRBV12-4 to TRBJ1-1; a possible D gene is TRBD1 (6 bases). Between the trimmed V and J ends, which lost 5 bases and 7 bases, there was a span of 17 bases. The CDR3 is made up of 14 amino acids. The CDR3 nucleotides read TGTGCCAGCAGTCCACGGACAGTCGCGGGTGAAGCTTTCTTT. It is translated as CASSPRTVAGEAFF.

The chain has TRBV18 and TRBJ1-1; D may be TRBD1 (5 bases). CDR1 KGHSH and CDR2 LQKENI come from the germline V gene. V lost 2 bases, J lost 3 bases, and 16 bases lay in between. The CDR3 totals 16 residues. The CDR3 bases are TGTGCCAGCTCACCAGGGGCGAGGGCCCAGCACACTGAAGCTTTCTTT. Residues: CASSPGARAQHTEAFF.

This clonotype was counted a few times. The chain uses TRBV7-2 and TRBJ1-6; D ambiguous. Germline assignment: CDR1 SGHTA and CDR2 FQGNSA. This CDR3 has 15 amino acids. Deletions cut 4 bases from V and 6 bases from J, with 13 bases between. The CDR3 nucleotides read TGTGCCAGCAGCTCTTGGGGTGGCACTAATTCACCCCTCCACTTT. Its protein product is CASSSWGGTNSPLHF.

V gene TRBV12-3 or TRBV12-4 combines with J gene TRBJ2-1, with D tentatively TRBD2 (5 bases). The V gene lost 6 bases and the J gene lost 6 bases, with 15 bases spanning the gap. CDR3 size: 14 residues. CDR3 protein: CASSPAGERNEQFF. DNA for the CDR3: TGTGCCAGCAGCCCGGCCGGGGAGCGCAATGAGCAGTTCTTC.

J is TRBJ1-1 and V is TRBV30, with unresolved D. Trimming shortened V by 4 bases and J by 1 base, and 10 bases separated the two germline ends. Germline V gene data show CDR1 as GTSNPN and CDR2 as SVGIG (reference sequence). The CDR3 is made up of 13 amino acids. The CDR3 sequence is CAWNYRGNTEAFF. CDR3 nucleotides: TGTGCCTGGAATTACCGGGGGAACACTGAAGCTTTCTTT. Full variable domain (missing parts from reference TRBV30 and TRBJ1-1): SQTIHQWPATLVQPVGSPLSLECTVEGTSNPNLYWYRQAAGRGLQLLFYSVGIGQISSEVPQNLSASRPQDRQFILSSKKLLLSDSGFYLCAWNYRGNTEAFFGQGTRLTVV.

This clonotype came up a few times. The CDR3: CASTKRAWGADSTYEQYF. The CDR3 DNA reads as TGTGCCAGCACCAAGCGGGCCTGGGGTGCAGACTCTACCTACGAGCAGTACTTC. The rearrangement links TRBV12-3 or TRBV12-4 to TRBJ2-7; D perhaps matches TRBD2 (6 bases). The CDR3 contains 18 residues. Trimming removed 7 bases from V and 2 bases from J, with 27 bases in between.

The chain has TRBV20-1 and TRBJ1-1; D is unclear. This CDR3 comprises 13 residues. The germline V gene has CDR1 DFQATT and CDR2 SNEGSKA (reference sequence). V was cut by 1 base and J by 0 bases, with 6 bases left in between. The CDR3 loop is CSARVYLNTEAFF. Here the CDR3 DNA reads TGCAGTGCTAGAGTATACCTGAACACTGAAGCTTTCTTT.

This clonotype showed up just a few times. V gene TRBV7-2 combines with J gene TRBJ2-2; 9 nucleotides match TRBD1. The junction had 4 bases not matched to a gene; V was cut back by 4 bases and J by 1 base. Germline V CDR1 and CDR2: SGHTA, FQGNSA. The CDR3 spans 16 residues. CDR3 coding DNA: TGTGCCAGCAGCTCGAACAGGGGGCGGAACACCGGGGAGCTGTTTTTT. Its translation: CASSSNRGRNTGELFF.

The chain recombines TRBV5-4 with TRBJ2-3, with TRBD1 identical over 7 bases. Germline V gene sequence: CDR1 SGHNT, CDR2 YYREEE (reference sequence). V dropped 3 bases and J dropped 2; count of bases not matched to a gene: 6. The length of the CDR3 is 15 residues. DNA of the CDR3: TGTGCCAGCAGCTCGGGACAGACTAACACAGATACGCAGTATTTT. It codes for CASSSGQTNTDTQYF. Supplemented by reference TRBV5-4 and TRBJ2-3, the full variable domain reads ETGVTQSPTHLIKTRGQQVTLRCSSQSGHNTVSWYQQALGQGPQFIFQYYREEENGRGNFPPRFSGLQFPNYSSELNVNALELDDSALYLCASSSGQTNTDTQYFGPGTRLTVL.

A few counts support this clonotype. The V gene is TRBV7-2, the J gene TRBJ1-1; no firm D call. The V and J ends lost 0 bases and 5 bases respectively, with 10 bases between them. The germline V gene encodes CDR1 SGHTA and CDR2 FQGNSA. This CDR3 region has 14 residues. The CDR3: CASSLARSGTEAFF. CDR3 bases: TGTGCCAGCAGCTTAGCGAGGTCCGGAACTGAAGCTTTCTTT. The complete variable domain, with remaining parts taken from reference TRBV7-2 and TRBJ1-1, reads GAGVSQSPSNKVTEKGKDVELRCDPISGHTALYWYRQSLGQGLEFLIYFQGNSAPDKSGLPSDRFSAERTGGSVSTLTIQRTQQEDSAVYLCASSLARSGTEAFFGQGTRLTVV.